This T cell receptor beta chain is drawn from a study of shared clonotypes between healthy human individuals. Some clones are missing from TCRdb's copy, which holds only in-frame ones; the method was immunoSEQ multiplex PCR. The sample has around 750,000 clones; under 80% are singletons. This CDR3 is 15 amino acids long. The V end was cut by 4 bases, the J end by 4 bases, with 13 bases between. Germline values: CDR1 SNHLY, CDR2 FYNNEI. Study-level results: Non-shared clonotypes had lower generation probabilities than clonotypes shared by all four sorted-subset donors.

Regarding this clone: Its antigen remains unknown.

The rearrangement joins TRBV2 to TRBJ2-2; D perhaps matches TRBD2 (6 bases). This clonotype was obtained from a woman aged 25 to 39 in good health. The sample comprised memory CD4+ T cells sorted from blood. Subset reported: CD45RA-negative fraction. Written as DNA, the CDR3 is TGTGCCAGCAGTGCGGAGGGAGTGGGCACCGGGGAGCTGTTTTTT. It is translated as CASSAEGVGTGELFF.